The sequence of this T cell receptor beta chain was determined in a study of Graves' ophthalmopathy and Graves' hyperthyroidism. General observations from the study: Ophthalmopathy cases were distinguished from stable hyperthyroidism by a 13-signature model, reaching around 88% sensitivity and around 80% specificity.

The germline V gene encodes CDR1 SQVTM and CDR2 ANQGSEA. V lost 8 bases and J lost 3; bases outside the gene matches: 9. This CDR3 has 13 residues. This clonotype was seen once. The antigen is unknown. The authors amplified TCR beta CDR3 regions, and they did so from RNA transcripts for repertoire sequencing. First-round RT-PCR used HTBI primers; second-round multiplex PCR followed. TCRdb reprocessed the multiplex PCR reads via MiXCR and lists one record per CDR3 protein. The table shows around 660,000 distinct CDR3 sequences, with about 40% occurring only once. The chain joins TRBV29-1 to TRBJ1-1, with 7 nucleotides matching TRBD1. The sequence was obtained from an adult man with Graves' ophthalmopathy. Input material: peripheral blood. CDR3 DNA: TGCAGCAGTTTGACAGGGTCGCACACTGAAGCTTTCTTT. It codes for CSSLTGSHTEAFF.